Given below is one T cell receptor beta chain in context. These data belong to a study of PD-1 blockade in mismatch repair-deficient tumors. The CDR3 extends over 14 amino acids. The V end was cut by 6 bases, the J end by 4 bases, with 12 bases between. Germline V gene lookup returns CDR1 MNHEY and CDR2 SVGAGI. Only in-frame clones appear in the TCRdb table, and some are missing; sequencing was by immunoSEQ multiplex PCR. The sample has around 68,000 clones, approximately 82% seen once. Sample: peripheral blood, taken 2 weeks after starting pembrolizumab. The J gene is TRBJ2-2, the V gene TRBV6-5; D tentatively reads TRBD1 or TRBD2 (5 bases each). The sequence derives from an adult with mismatch repair-deficient cancer. The CDR3 coding sequence is TGTGCCAGCAGCCCCCGGGGCGGCACCGGGGAGCTGTTTTTT. This encodes CASSPRGGTGELFF.